A selection of T cell receptor beta chains follows, all from one sample in a study of molecular identifiers for immune sequencing clone quantification. TCRdb passed the PCR reads through MiXCR, listing each CDR3 protein once. The sample has under 75,000 distinct CDR3 sequences, under 20% seen once. The sample was naive CD8+ T cells from blood, with Jurkat cell RNA spiked in. The receptors were sampled from a human donor in good health. Some libraries in this study had Jurkat cell RNA spiked in. Both conserved end residues are part of each CDR3. D genes are given only for firm matches. Size values are once, few and many counts, or a class for expanded clones, and some rows have none.

J gene: TRBJ2-4
V gene: TRBV6-5
D gene: -
clone size: many
CDR3 length: 15
CDR3 protein: CASSGQPLAKNIQYF
CDR3 DNA: TGTGCCAGCTCAGGACAGCCGCTAGCCAAAAACATTCAGTACTTC

J gene: TRBJ2-7
V gene: TRBV9
D gene: -
clone size: many
CDR3 length: 14
CDR3 protein: CASSTQGLSYEQYF
CDR3 DNA: TGTGCCAGCAGCACCCAGGGACTCTCCTACGAGCAGTACTTC

J gene: TRBJ2-2
V gene: TRBV6-2/TRBV6-3
D gene: TRBD2
clone size: many
CDR3 length: 17
CDR3 protein: CASSYPLAGGNTGELFF
CDR3 DNA: TGTGCCAGCAGTTACCCACTAGCGGGAGGGAACACCGGGGAGCTGTTTTTT

J gene: TRBJ1-5
V gene: TRBV12-3/TRBV12-4
D gene: TRBD1
clone size: few
CDR3 length: 18
CDR3 protein: CASSPYLSADRDRQPQHF
CDR3 DNA: TGTGCCAGCAGTCCATATCTCTCGGCGGACAGGGATCGACAGCCCCAGCATTTT

J gene: TRBJ2-2
V gene: TRBV3-1
D gene: -
clone size: few
CDR3 length: 15
CDR3 protein: CASSHAYLATGELFF
CDR3 DNA: TGTGCCAGCAGCCACGCCTACCTGGCCACCGGGGAGCTGTTTTTT

J gene: TRBJ2-7
V gene: TRBV19
D gene: -
clone size: many
CDR3 length: 13
CDR3 protein: CASSTSLGYEQYF
CDR3 DNA: TGTGCCAGTAGCACTAGCTTAGGCTACGAGCAGTACTTC

J gene: TRBJ2-5
V gene: TRBV19
D gene: TRBD2
clone size: many
CDR3 length: 19
CDR3 protein: CASSTGLAGEAPLQETQYF
CDR3 DNA: TGTGCCAGTAGTACCGGACTAGCGGGAGAAGCCCCCCTCCAAGAGACCCAGTACTTC

J gene: TRBJ2-1
V gene: TRBV29-1
D gene: -
clone size: many
CDR3 length: 13
CDR3 protein: CSVEGGTYNEQFF
CDR3 DNA: TGCAGCGTTGAAGGGGGCACCTACAATGAGCAGTTCTTC

J gene: TRBJ2-1
V gene: TRBV5-4
D gene: -
clone size: few
CDR3 length: 12
CDR3 protein: CASSLNNNEQFF
CDR3 DNA: TGTGCCAGCAGCTTGAACAACAATGAGCAGTTCTTC

J gene: TRBJ2-1
V gene: TRBV27
D gene: -
clone size: few
CDR3 length: 12
CDR3 protein: CASSFAGNEQFF
CDR3 DNA: TGTGCCAGCAGTTTTGCGGGGAATGAGCAGTTCTTC

J gene: TRBJ1-1
V gene: TRBV6-1
D gene: -
clone size: few
CDR3 length: 12
CDR3 protein: CASSSLGAEAFF
CDR3 DNA: TGTGCCAGCAGTTCTTTGGGGGCTGAAGCTTTCTTT

J gene: TRBJ2-3
V gene: TRBV11-3
D gene: -
clone size: many
CDR3 length: 13
CDR3 protein: CASSSPAGDTQYF
CDR3 DNA: TGTGCCAGCAGCTCCCCAGCGGGAGATACGCAGTATTTT

J gene: TRBJ1-1
V gene: TRBV19
D gene: -
clone size: many
CDR3 length: 14
CDR3 protein: CASSIAWTNTEAFF
CDR3 DNA: TGTGCCAGTAGTATAGCTTGGACGAACACTGAAGCTTTCTTT

J gene: TRBJ2-3
V gene: TRBV4-2
D gene: -
clone size: -
CDR3 length: 17
CDR3 protein: CASSHLYPATGGDTQYF
CDR3 DNA: TGTGCCAGCAGCCATTTGTACCCCGCCACCGGCGGAGATACGCAGTATTTT

J gene: TRBJ2-1
V gene: TRBV15
D gene: TRBD2
clone size: many
CDR3 length: 16
CDR3 protein: CATSREGLVSYNEQFF
CDR3 DNA: TGTGCCACCAGCAGAGAGGGACTAGTCTCCTACAATGAGCAGTTCTTC

J gene: TRBJ2-7
V gene: TRBV4-1
D gene: -
clone size: many
CDR3 length: 13
CDR3 protein: CASSRTSDYEQYF
CDR3 DNA: TGCGCCAGCAGCCGGACGTCTGACTACGAGCAGTACTTC

J gene: TRBJ2-1
V gene: TRBV18
D gene: -
clone size: many
CDR3 length: 14
CDR3 protein: CASSPPSGNNEQFF
CDR3 DNA: TGTGCCAGCTCACCACCGTCGGGGAACAATGAGCAGTTCTTC

J gene: TRBJ2-7
V gene: TRBV11-3
D gene: -
clone size: few
CDR3 length: 11
CDR3 protein: CASSSHYEQYF
CDR3 DNA: TGTGCCAGCAGCTCCCACTACGAGCAGTACTTC

J gene: TRBJ1-1
V gene: TRBV19
D gene: -
clone size: many
CDR3 length: 12
CDR3 protein: CASSMGTTEAFF
CDR3 DNA: TGTGCCAGTAGTATGGGGACCACTGAAGCTTTCTTT

J gene: TRBJ2-7
V gene: TRBV12-3/TRBV12-4
D gene: -
clone size: few
CDR3 length: 12
CDR3 protein: CASSPNRVVQYF
CDR3 DNA: TGTGCCAGCAGCCCCAATCGGGTCGTGCAGTACTTC

J gene: TRBJ2-1
V gene: TRBV6-6
D gene: -
clone size: many
CDR3 length: 14
CDR3 protein: CASSPSRGRIEQFF
CDR3 DNA: TGTGCCAGCAGCCCGAGTCGGGGTAGGATTGAGCAGTTCTTC

J gene: TRBJ2-1
V gene: TRBV11-2
D gene: -
clone size: many
CDR3 length: 13
CDR3 protein: CASSSTTHNEQFF
CDR3 DNA: TGTGCCAGCAGCTCGACTACCCACAATGAGCAGTTCTTC

J gene: TRBJ2-7
V gene: TRBV29-1
D gene: -
clone size: many
CDR3 length: 14
CDR3 protein: CSVQSGASVYEQYF
CDR3 DNA: TGCAGCGTTCAATCAGGGGCTTCGGTCTACGAGCAGTACTTC

J gene: TRBJ2-2
V gene: TRBV5-4
D gene: TRBD1
clone size: many
CDR3 length: 16
CDR3 protein: CASSLHRGRGTGELFF
CDR3 DNA: TGTGCCAGCAGCCTCCACAGGGGGCGCGGCACCGGGGAGCTGTTTTTT

J gene: TRBJ2-3
V gene: TRBV7-9
D gene: TRBD2
clone size: many
CDR3 length: 20
CDR3 protein: CASSPTSLAGGQTDTDTQYF
CDR3 DNA: TGTGCCAGCAGCCCCACCTCTTTGGCGGGAGGCCAAACAGACACAGATACGCAGTATTTT

J gene: TRBJ2-3
V gene: TRBV12-3/TRBV12-4
D gene: TRBD2
clone size: -
CDR3 length: 14
CDR3 protein: CASSRAGGTDTQYF
CDR3 DNA: TGTGCCAGCAGTCGAGCGGGAGGAACAGATACGCAGTATTTT

J gene: TRBJ1-1
V gene: TRBV7-9
D gene: TRBD1
clone size: many
CDR3 length: 14
CDR3 protein: CASRRQTGDTEAFF
CDR3 DNA: TGTGCCAGCAGAAGACAAACAGGGGACACTGAAGCTTTCTTT

J gene: TRBJ2-7
V gene: TRBV25-1
D gene: -
clone size: many
CDR3 length: 11
CDR3 protein: CASSDYSEQYF
CDR3 DNA: TGTGCCAGCAGTGATTATTCCGAGCAGTACTTC

J gene: TRBJ2-5
V gene: TRBV15
D gene: -
clone size: many
CDR3 length: 12
CDR3 protein: CATSRDTETQYF
CDR3 DNA: TGTGCCACCAGCAGAGATACAGAGACCCAGTACTTC

J gene: TRBJ2-1
V gene: TRBV6-5
D gene: TRBD2
clone size: -
CDR3 length: 16
CDR3 protein: CASRQGLEREGDEQFF
CDR3 DNA: TGTGCCAGCAGGCAGGGTTTAGAGCGGGAGGGAGATGAGCAGTTCTTC

J gene: TRBJ1-6
V gene: TRBV7-3
D gene: -
clone size: many
CDR3 length: 13
CDR3 protein: CASSWDVDSPLHF
CDR3 DNA: TGTGCCAGCAGCTGGGACGTGGATTCACCCCTCCACTTT

J gene: TRBJ1-1
V gene: TRBV27
D gene: -
clone size: many
CDR3 length: 12
CDR3 protein: CASSLSNTEAFF
CDR3 DNA: TGTGCCAGCAGTTTATCGAACACTGAAGCTTTCTTT

J gene: TRBJ2-1
V gene: TRBV19
D gene: TRBD2
clone size: many
CDR3 length: 15
CDR3 protein: CASSILREGPDEQFF
CDR3 DNA: TGTGCCAGTAGTATCCTCCGGGAGGGCCCGGATGAGCAGTTCTTC

J gene: TRBJ2-7
V gene: TRBV10-3
D gene: -
clone size: many
CDR3 length: 15
CDR3 protein: CAIGGDPGEIYEQYF
CDR3 DNA: TGTGCCATAGGTGGGGACCCGGGAGAGATCTACGAGCAGTACTTC

J gene: TRBJ2-3
V gene: TRBV5-6
D gene: -
clone size: many
CDR3 length: 17
CDR3 protein: CASSTGLTVLITDTQYF
CDR3 DNA: TGTGCCAGCAGCACGGGCCTTACGGTACTCATCACAGATACGCAGTATTTT

J gene: TRBJ2-2
V gene: TRBV6-5
D gene: TRBD2
clone size: few
CDR3 length: 17
CDR3 protein: CASGIGGGTLNTGELFF
CDR3 DNA: TGTGCCAGCGGTATTGGGGGAGGGACTCTGAACACCGGGGAGCTGTTTTTT

J gene: TRBJ2-3
V gene: TRBV6-2/TRBV6-3
D gene: TRBD2
clone size: -
CDR3 length: 14
CDR3 protein: CASSSWGGVDTQYF
CDR3 DNA: TGTGCCAGCAGTTCTTGGGGGGGAGTAGATACGCAGTATTTT

J gene: TRBJ2-3
V gene: TRBV7-9
D gene: -
clone size: many
CDR3 length: 15
CDR3 protein: CASTSWRASTDTQYF
CDR3 DNA: TGTGCCAGCACCAGCTGGAGGGCTAGCACAGATACGCAGTATTTT

J gene: TRBJ2-7
V gene: TRBV15
D gene: -
clone size: -
CDR3 length: 17
CDR3 protein: CATSRVPRTEASYEQYF
CDR3 DNA: TGTGCCACCAGCAGAGTGCCAAGGACTGAAGCCTCCTACGAGCAGTACTTC

J gene: TRBJ2-3
V gene: TRBV20-1
D gene: -
clone size: many
CDR3 length: 16
CDR3 protein: CSARDLLSEFTDTQYF
CDR3 DNA: TGCAGTGCTAGAGATCTTCTTAGCGAGTTCACAGATACGCAGTATTTT

J gene: TRBJ2-5
V gene: TRBV4-1
D gene: -
clone size: many
CDR3 length: 14
CDR3 protein: CASSQETEQETQYF
CDR3 DNA: TGCGCCAGCAGCCAAGAAACGGAGCAAGAGACCCAGTACTTC

J gene: TRBJ2-3
V gene: TRBV7-9
D gene: -
clone size: many
CDR3 length: 12
CDR3 protein: CASSDGINTQYF
CDR3 DNA: TGTGCCAGCAGCGACGGGATTAATACGCAGTATTTT

J gene: TRBJ2-7
V gene: TRBV7-9
D gene: -
clone size: many
CDR3 length: 14
CDR3 protein: CASSLRQPIYEQYF
CDR3 DNA: TGTGCCAGCAGCTTAAGGCAGCCGATCTACGAGCAGTACTTC

J gene: TRBJ1-5
V gene: TRBV4-2
D gene: -
clone size: many
CDR3 length: 14
CDR3 protein: CASSQRRGNQPQHF
CDR3 DNA: TGTGCCAGCAGCCAAAGGAGAGGCAATCAGCCCCAGCATTTT

J gene: TRBJ2-7
V gene: TRBV11-3
D gene: -
clone size: many
CDR3 length: 15
CDR3 protein: CASSSRDLSSYEQYF
CDR3 DNA: TGTGCCAGCAGCTCGCGGGACCTGAGCTCCTACGAGCAGTACTTC

J gene: TRBJ1-5
V gene: TRBV27
D gene: -
clone size: -
CDR3 length: 14
CDR3 protein: CASSLLGGDQPQHF
CDR3 DNA: TGTGCCAGCAGTTTATTGGGGGGAGATCAGCCCCAGCATTTT

J gene: TRBJ1-2
V gene: TRBV7-9
D gene: -
clone size: few
CDR3 length: 15
CDR3 protein: CASSPQRGLMDGYTF
CDR3 DNA: TGTGCCAGCAGCCCCCAACGGGGGCTTATGGATGGCTACACCTTC

J gene: TRBJ1-3
V gene: TRBV9
D gene: TRBD1
clone size: -
CDR3 length: 16
CDR3 protein: CASSAPRQGLANTIYF
CDR3 DNA: TGTGCCAGCAGCGCCCCTCGACAGGGGCTGGCTAACACCATATATTTT

J gene: TRBJ1-4
V gene: TRBV3-1
D gene: -
clone size: many
CDR3 length: 16
CDR3 protein: CASSQAPGIMNEKLFF
CDR3 DNA: TGTGCCAGCAGCCAAGCCCCGGGGATTATGAATGAAAAACTGTTTTTT

J gene: TRBJ2-7
V gene: TRBV6-5
D gene: -
clone size: -
CDR3 length: 15
CDR3 protein: CASSYSRDFLLEQYF
CDR3 DNA: TGTGCCAGCAGTTACTCTCGGGACTTTCTCCTCGAGCAGTACTTC

J gene: TRBJ2-7
V gene: TRBV28
D gene: TRBD2
clone size: many
CDR3 length: 17
CDR3 protein: CASSLGMTSGRLYEQYF
CDR3 DNA: TGTGCCAGCAGTTTAGGTATGACTAGCGGGAGGCTCTACGAGCAGTACTTC

J gene: TRBJ2-5
V gene: TRBV6-1
D gene: TRBD1
clone size: few
CDR3 length: 16
CDR3 protein: CASSERWGTAQETQYF
CDR3 DNA: TGTGCCAGCAGTGAGAGGTGGGGGACAGCACAAGAGACCCAGTACTTC

J gene: TRBJ2-3
V gene: TRBV27
D gene: -
clone size: many
CDR3 length: 15
CDR3 protein: CASSLLSGNTDTQYF
CDR3 DNA: TGTGCCAGCAGTTTATTGTCGGGCAACACAGATACGCAGTATTTT